What follows is one T cell receptor (beta chain) and its context. This sample was included in a study of blood T cell repertoires in COVID-19. About the study: COVID-19 samples, acute and convalescent, were from the United States, Italy and Spain.

Per the germline V gene, CDR1 is MNHEY and CDR2 is SVGAGI. The CDR3 contains 15 residues. The junction had 11 bases not matched to a gene; V was cut back by 5 bases and J by 6 bases. Sequencing used immunoSEQ multiplex PCR; TCRdb keeps in-frame clones, though not all of them. Of around 100,000 clones in the sample, approximately 90% are singletons; the top ten hold roughly 2.2%. The sequence came from a human donor with active COVID-19. The donor label of this sample is uncertain. V gene TRBV6-5 combines with J gene TRBJ1-1; TRBD1 agrees at 8 bases. Sequencing input: peripheral blood. CDR3 nucleotide sequence: TGTGCCAGCAGTCCCCACAGGGGGGGAAACCCTGAAGCTTTCTTT. This gives the protein CASSPHRGGNPEAFF.